This T cell receptor beta chain derives from a study of metastatic and nonmetastatic thyroid tumors. Study at large: Peripheral blood and tumor or nodule samples from malignant and benign thyroid patients were compared. Study-wide results and caveats: When malignant thyroid tumors were compared with benign nodules, TCR beta diversity was reportedly significantly higher in the malignant tumors. This held in both blood and tumor samples.

This clone was observed many times. The antigen is unknown. In the original processing: A classifier for distant metastasis in papillary thyroid cancer was constructed using CDR3 differences observed across clinicopathological groups. Via MiXCR, TCRdb re-called the PCR reads. In this record, the V and J calls reflect TCRdb's handling and not the investigators' own analysis. This sample has 35,000 to 50,000 clones, with about 13% found just once. Until they underwent thyroid surgery, no patient had received any treatment. Sequenced material: blood. The clonotype originates from a female donor with papillary thyroid cancer or a benign thyroid nodule (not recorded which). Some clones in this sample may be carry-over from other donors' samples.

This CDR3 reads CSVVRGNTIYF. In DNA, the CDR3 is TGCAGTGTAGTTCGGGGAAACACCATATATTTT. The chain employs TRBV29-1 and TRBJ1-3; D is uncertain. Germline CDR1 reads SQVTM; CDR2 reads ANQGSEA. This CDR3 has 11 residues.